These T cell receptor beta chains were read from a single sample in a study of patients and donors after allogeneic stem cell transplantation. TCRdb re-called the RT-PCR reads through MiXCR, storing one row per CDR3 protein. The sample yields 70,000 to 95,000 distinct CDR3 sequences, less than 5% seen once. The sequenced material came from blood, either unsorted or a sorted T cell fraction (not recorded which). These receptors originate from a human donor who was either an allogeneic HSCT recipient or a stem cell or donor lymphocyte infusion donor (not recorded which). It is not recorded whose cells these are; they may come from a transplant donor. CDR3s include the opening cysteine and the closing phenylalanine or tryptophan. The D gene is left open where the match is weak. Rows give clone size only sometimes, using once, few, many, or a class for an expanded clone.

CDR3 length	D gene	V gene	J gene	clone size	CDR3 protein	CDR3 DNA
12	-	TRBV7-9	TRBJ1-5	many	CASSRRGQPQHF	TGTGCCAGCAGCCGACGGGGACAGCCCCAGCATTTT
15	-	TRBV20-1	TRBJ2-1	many	CSASPPVEGTRGKFF	TGCAGTGCTAGTCCCCCTGTGGAGGGGACGAGGGGGAAGTTCTTC
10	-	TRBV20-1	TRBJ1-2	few	CSAQSYGYTF	TGCAGTGCACAAAGCTATGGCTACACCTTC
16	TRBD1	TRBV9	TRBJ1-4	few	CASSVGGGQGHEKLFF	TGTGCCAGCAGCGTAGGGGGGGGACAGGGACATGAAAAACTGTTTTTT
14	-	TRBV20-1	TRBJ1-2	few	CSAPVGPGHYGYTF	TGCAGTGCTCCCGTCGGCCCCGGCCACTATGGCTACACCTTC
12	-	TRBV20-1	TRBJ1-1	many	CSASPRDTEAFF	TGCAGTGCGAGTCCCAGAGACACTGAAGCTTTCTTT
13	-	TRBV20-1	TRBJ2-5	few	CSASRTDRETQYF	TGCAGTGCATCGCGAACAGATAGGGAGACCCAGTACTTC
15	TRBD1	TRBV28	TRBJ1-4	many	CASSSPTGGNEKLFF	TGTGCCAGCAGTTCCCCGACAGGGGGGAATGAAAAACTGTTTTTT
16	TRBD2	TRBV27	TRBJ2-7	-	CASNERLAGNSYEQYF	TGTGCCAGCAACGAAAGACTAGCGGGTAACTCCTACGAGCAGTACTTC
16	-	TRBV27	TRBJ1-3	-	CASRSMGQPGLNTIYF	TGTGCCAGCAGGAGTATGGGACAACCGGGGTTGAACACCATATATTTT
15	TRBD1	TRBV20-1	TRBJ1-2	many	CSARDQEDRGGGYTF	TGCAGTGCTAGAGATCAGGAGGACAGGGGCGGTGGCTACACCTTC
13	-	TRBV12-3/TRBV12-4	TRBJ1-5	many	CASSSTSDQPQHF	TGTGCCAGCAGTTCAACATCAGACCAGCCCCAGCATTTT
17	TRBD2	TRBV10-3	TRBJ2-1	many	CAISESRAGDLQNEQFF	TGTGCCATCAGTGAGTCGCGAGCGGGGGACCTTCAAAATGAGCAGTTCTTC
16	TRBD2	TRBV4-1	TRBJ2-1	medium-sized	CASRSTGLAGEGEQFF	TGCGCCAGCAGAAGCACCGGCCTAGCGGGAGAGGGTGAGCAGTTCTTC
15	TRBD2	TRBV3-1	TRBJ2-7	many	CASSQDRLAGNEQYF	TGTGCCAGCAGCCAAGATCGACTAGCCGGCAACGAGCAGTACTTC
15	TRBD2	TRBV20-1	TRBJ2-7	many	CSARDRAGASYEQYF	TGCAGTGCTAGAGATCGGGCGGGAGCGTCCTACGAGCAGTACTTC
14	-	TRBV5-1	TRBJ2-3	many	CASSQAESTDTQYF	TGCGCCAGCTCCCAAGCGGAGAGCACAGATACGCAGTATTTT
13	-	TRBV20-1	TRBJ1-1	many	CSARPGADGEAFF	TGCAGTGCTAGACCGGGAGCGGACGGTGAAGCTTTCTTT
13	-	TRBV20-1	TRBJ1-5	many	CSARDGGGQPQHF	TGCAGTGCTAGAGATGGGGGGGGTCAGCCCCAGCATTTT
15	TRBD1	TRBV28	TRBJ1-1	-	CASTRDRDPNTEAFF	TGTGCCAGCACCAGGGACAGGGATCCGAACACTGAAGCTTTCTTT
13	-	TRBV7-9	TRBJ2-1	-	CASSFRGFNEQFF	TGTGCCAGCAGCTTTAGGGGCTTCAATGAGCAGTTCTTC
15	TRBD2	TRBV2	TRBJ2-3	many	CASSEASGVTDTQYF	TGTGCCAGCAGTGAGGCTAGCGGGGTCACAGATACGCAGTATTTT
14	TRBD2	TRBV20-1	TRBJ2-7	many	CSARTSGTVGEQYF	TGCAGTGCTAGAACTAGCGGGACCGTTGGGGAGCAGTACTTC
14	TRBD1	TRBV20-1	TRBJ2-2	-	CSAPTGQAGGELFF	TGCAGTGCCCCGACCGGACAGGCAGGGGGGGAGCTGTTTTTT
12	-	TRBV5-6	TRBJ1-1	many	CASSLGAGRAFF	TGTGCCAGCAGCTTGGGCGCCGGGCGTGCTTTCTTT
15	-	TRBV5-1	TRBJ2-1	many	CASSSRTSAYNEQFF	TGCGCCAGCAGCTCCCGAACCTCCGCCTACAATGAGCAGTTCTTC
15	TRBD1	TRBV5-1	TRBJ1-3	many	CASSTSQGGGNTIYF	TGCGCCAGCAGCACCTCCCAGGGGGGTGGAAACACCATATATTTT
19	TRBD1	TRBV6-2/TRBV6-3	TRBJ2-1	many	CASSFLEVSGTGTTAEQFF	TGTGCCAGCAGTTTTCTAGAAGTTAGTGGGACAGGGACTACAGCTGAGCAGTTCTTC
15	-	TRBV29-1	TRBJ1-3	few	CSVSSAYYSGNTIYF	TGCAGCGTCTCATCGGCCTACTACTCTGGAAACACCATATATTTT
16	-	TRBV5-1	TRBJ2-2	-	CASSPGRHLPTGELFF	TGCGCCAGCAGCCCGGGACGCCACCTACCCACCGGGGAGCTGTTTTTT
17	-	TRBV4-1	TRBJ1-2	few	CASSQDRETATNYGYTF	TGCGCCAGCAGCCAAGACCGGGAGACAGCCACCAACTATGGCTACACCTTC
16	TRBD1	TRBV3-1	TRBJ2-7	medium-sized	CASSPEIQGSSYEQYF	TGTGCCAGCAGCCCGGAAATACAGGGGAGCTCCTACGAGCAGTACTTC
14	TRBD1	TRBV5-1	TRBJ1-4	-	CASSLGQGGEKLFF	TGCGCCAGCAGCTTGGGACAGGGCGGTGAAAAACTGTTTTTT
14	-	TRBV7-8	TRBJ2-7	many	CASSPPPFMNEQYF	TGTGCCAGCAGCCCACCCCCATTTATGAACGAGCAGTACTTC
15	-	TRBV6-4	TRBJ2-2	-	CASSEKEGGRRELFF	TGTGCCAGCAGTGAAAAGGAAGGGGGACGCCGGGAGCTGTTTTTT
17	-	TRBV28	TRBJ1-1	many	CASSLSPPGGWRSEAFF	TGTGCCAGCAGTCTATCCCCGCCGGGGGGGTGGAGGTCTGAAGCTTTCTTT
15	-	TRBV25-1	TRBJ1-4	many	CASSEYEGINEKLFF	TGTGCCAGCAGTGAATACGAGGGGATTAATGAAAAACTGTTTTTT
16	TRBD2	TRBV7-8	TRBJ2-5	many	CASSPTSGGALETQYF	TGTGCCAGCAGCCCAACTAGCGGGGGGGCCCTAGAGACCCAGTACTTC
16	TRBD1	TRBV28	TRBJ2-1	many	CASTSLRDRTKWEQFF	TGTGCCAGCACCTCTCTCCGGGACAGGACCAAATGGGAGCAGTTCTTC
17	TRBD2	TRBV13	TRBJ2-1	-	CASSRRDGGLAGGSQFF	TGTGCCAGCAGCCGTCGGGACGGGGGACTAGCGGGAGGTTCGCAGTTCTTC
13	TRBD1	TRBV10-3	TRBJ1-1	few	CAISYDRGTEAFF	TGTGCCATCAGCTACGACAGGGGAACTGAAGCTTTCTTT
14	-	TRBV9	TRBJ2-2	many	CASSPHPATGELFF	TGTGCCAGCAGCCCCCACCCGGCCACCGGGGAGCTGTTTTTT
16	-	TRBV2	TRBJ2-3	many	CASKAGDLLSTDTQYF	TGTGCCAGTAAAGCAGGGGACCTACTAAGCACAGATACGCAGTATTTT
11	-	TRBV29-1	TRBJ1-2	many	CSVGEEDGYTF	TGCAGCGTTGGTGAGGAGGATGGCTACACCTTC
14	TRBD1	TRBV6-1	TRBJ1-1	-	CASSTGTGGYRAFF	TGTGCCAGCAGTACCGGGACAGGGGGCTATAGAGCTTTCTTT
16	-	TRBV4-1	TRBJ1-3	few	CASNTPGYTSGNTIYF	TGCGCCAGCAACACTCCGGGCTACACCTCTGGAAACACCATATATTTT
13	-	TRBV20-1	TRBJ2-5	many	CSANRLDQETQYF	TGCAGTGCTAATAGACTGGACCAAGAGACCCAGTACTTC
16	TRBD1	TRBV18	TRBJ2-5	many	CASSPRTGRYPETQYF	TGTGCCAGCTCTCCCCGGACAGGGAGGTATCCAGAGACCCAGTACTTC
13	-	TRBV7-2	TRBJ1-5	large	CASSSDVNQPQHF	TGTGCCAGCAGCTCGGACGTGAATCAGCCCCAGCATTTT
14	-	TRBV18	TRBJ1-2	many	CASSPSGQGYGYTF	TGTGCCAGCTCACCCTCCGGCCAGGGCTATGGCTACACCTTC
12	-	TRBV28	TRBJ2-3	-	CASTSSTDTQYF	TGTGCCAGCACCTCCAGCACAGATACGCAGTATTTT
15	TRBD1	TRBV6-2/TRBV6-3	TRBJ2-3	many	CASRRDRGLTDTQYF	TGTGCCAGCAGACGGGACAGGGGGCTAACAGATACGCAGTATTTT
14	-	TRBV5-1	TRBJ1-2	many	CASSLDAGGNGYTF	TGCGCCAGCAGCTTGGACGCGGGAGGGAATGGCTACACCTTC
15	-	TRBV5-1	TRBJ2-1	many	CASSLSWGSYNEQFF	TGCGCCAGCAGCTTGTCATGGGGCTCCTACAATGAGCAGTTCTTC